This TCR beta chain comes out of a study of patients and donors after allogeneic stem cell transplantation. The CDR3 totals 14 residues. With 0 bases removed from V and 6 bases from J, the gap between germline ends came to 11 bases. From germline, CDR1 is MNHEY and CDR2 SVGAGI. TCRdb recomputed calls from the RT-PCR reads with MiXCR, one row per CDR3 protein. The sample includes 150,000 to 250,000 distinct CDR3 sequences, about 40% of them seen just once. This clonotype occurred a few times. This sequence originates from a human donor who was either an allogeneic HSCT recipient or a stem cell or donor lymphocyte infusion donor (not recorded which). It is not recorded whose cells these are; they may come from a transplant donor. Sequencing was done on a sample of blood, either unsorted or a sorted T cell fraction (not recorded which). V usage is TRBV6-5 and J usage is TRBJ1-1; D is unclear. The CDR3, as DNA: TGTGCCAGCAGTTACTCTGGCCCCGGGGCTGAAGCTTTCTTT. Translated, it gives CASSYSGPGAEAFF.